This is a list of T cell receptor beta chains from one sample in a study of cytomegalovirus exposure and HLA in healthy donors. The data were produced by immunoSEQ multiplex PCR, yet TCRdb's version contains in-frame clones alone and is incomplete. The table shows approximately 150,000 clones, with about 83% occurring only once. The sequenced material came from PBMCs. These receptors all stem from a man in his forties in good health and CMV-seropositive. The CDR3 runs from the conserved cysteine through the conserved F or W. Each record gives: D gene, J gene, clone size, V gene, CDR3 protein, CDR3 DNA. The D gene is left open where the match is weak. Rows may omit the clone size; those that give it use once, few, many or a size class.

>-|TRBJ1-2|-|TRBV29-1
CSVEGGPGLNYGYTF
TGCAGCGTTGAAGGAGGCCCAGGGCTTAACTATGGCTACACCTTC
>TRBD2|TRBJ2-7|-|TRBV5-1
CASSSTGAGGHEQYF
TGCGCCAGCAGCTCGACGGGGGCGGGAGGCCACGAGCAGTACTTC
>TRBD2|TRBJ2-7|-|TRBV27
CASSPRALVAGVLYEQYF
TGTGCCAGCAGTCCCCGGGCTCTTGTCGCGGGAGTTTTGTACGAGCAGTACTTC
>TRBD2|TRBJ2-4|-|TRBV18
CASSTAGTGTKINIQYF
TGTGCCAGCTCAACGGCTGGGACCGGGACTAAGATTAACATTCAGTACTTC
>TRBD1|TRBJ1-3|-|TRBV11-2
CASSFSGQGNTIYF
TGTGCCAGCAGCTTCTCGGGACAGGGAAACACCATATATTTT
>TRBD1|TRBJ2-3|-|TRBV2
CASSPKDRGSTDTQYF
TGTGCCAGCAGCCCTAAGGACAGGGGAAGCACAGATACGCAGTATTTT
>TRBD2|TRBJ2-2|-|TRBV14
CASSQGGSGNTGELFF
TGTGCCAGCAGCCAGGGGGGGAGCGGTAACACCGGGGAGCTGTTTTTT
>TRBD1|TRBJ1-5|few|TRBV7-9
CASSLGTGMGNQPQHF
TGTGCCAGCAGCTTAGGGACAGGGATGGGCAATCAGCCCCAGCATTTT
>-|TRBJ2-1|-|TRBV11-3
CASSLAGAGYNEQFF
TGTGCCAGCAGCTTAGCAGGGGCCGGCTACAATGAGCAGTTCTTC
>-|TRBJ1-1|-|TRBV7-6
CASSRDSHTSEAFF
TGTGCCAGCAGCCGTGACAGTCATACATCTGAAGCTTTCTTT
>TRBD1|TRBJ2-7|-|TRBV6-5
CASSYTTGGSYEQYF
TGTGCCAGCAGTTACACGACAGGGGGATCCTACGAGCAGTACTTC
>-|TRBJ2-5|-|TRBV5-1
CASSSRTVQETQYF
TGCGCCAGCAGCTCCCGGACAGTACAAGAGACCCAGTACTTC
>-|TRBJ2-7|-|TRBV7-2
CASSPGQTYEQYF
TGTGCCAGCAGCCCTGGACAGACCTACGAGCAGTACTTC
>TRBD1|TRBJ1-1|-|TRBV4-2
CASSQRTGNTEAFF
TGTGCCAGCAGCCAGCGGACAGGAAACACTGAAGCTTTCTTT
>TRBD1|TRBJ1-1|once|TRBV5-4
CASSAWTGEAFF
TGCGCCAGCAGCGCATGGACAGGTGAAGCTTTCTTT
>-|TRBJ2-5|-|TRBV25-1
CASGWAGGTQYF
TGTGCCAGCGGATGGGCCGGGGGGACCCAGTACTTC
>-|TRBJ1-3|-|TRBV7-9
CASRGGAGNTIYF
TGTGCCAGCAGGGGGGGGGCTGGAAACACCATATATTTT
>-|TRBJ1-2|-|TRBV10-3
CAISEGQGYGYTF
TGTGCCATCAGTGAAGGGCAGGGCTATGGCTACACCTTC
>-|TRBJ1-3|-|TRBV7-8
CASSPGNSGNTIYF
TGTGCCAGCAGCCCGGGAAATTCTGGAAACACCATATATTTT
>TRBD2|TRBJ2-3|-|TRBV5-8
CASSLRLAGVTDTQYF
TGTGCCAGCAGCTTGCGCCTAGCGGGAGTCACAGATACGCAGTATTTT
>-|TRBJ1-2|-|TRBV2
CASSEPYGYTF
TGTGCCAGCAGTGAACCGTATGGCTACACCTTC
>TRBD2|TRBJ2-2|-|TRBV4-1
CASSLGGRTGELFF
TGCGCCAGCAGCCTCGGGGGGAGGACCGGGGAGCTGTTTTTT
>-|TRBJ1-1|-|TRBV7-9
CASVGQAHTEAFF
TGTGCCAGCGTGGGGCAGGCCCACACTGAAGCTTTCTTT
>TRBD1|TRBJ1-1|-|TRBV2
CASRGQGLFEAFF
TGTGCCAGCAGAGGACAGGGCTTATTCGAAGCTTTCTTT
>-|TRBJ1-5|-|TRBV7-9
CASSASGSGYQPQHF
TGTGCCAGCAGCGCCAGCGGGTCTGGTTATCAGCCCCAGCATTTT
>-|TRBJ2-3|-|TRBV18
CASSPPVPGDTDTQYF
TGTGCCAGCTCACCACCGGTTCCAGGGGACACAGATACGCAGTATTTT
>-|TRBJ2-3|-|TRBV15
CATSRDHERTQYF
TGTGCCACCAGCAGAGATCATGAGAGGACGCAGTATTTT
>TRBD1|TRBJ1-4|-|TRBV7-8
CASSFAGTGEEKLFF
TGTGCCAGCAGCTTTGCAGGGACAGGGGAGGAAAAACTGTTTTTT
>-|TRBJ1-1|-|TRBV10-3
CAISSVTEAFF
TGTGCCATCAGTTCAGTCACTGAAGCTTTCTTT
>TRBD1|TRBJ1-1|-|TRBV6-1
CATQGSTEAFF
TGTGCCACACAGGGGAGCACTGAAGCTTTCTTT
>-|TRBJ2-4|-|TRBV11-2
CASSLDWLAKNIQYF
TGTGCCAGCAGCCTTGACTGGCTAGCCAAAAACATTCAGTACTTC
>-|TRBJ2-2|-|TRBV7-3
CASSFETGLAGELFF
TGTGCCAGCAGCTTCGAGACAGGATTGGCCGGGGAGCTGTTTTTT
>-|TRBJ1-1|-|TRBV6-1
CVSTGWGGHTEAFF
TGTGTCAGCACGGGGTGGGGGGGGCACACTGAAGCTTTCTTT
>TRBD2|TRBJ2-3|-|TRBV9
CASSVWEGSTDTQYF
TGTGCCAGCAGCGTATGGGAGGGGAGCACAGATACGCAGTATTTT
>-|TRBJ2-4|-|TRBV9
CASSVGSWGDPQYF
TGTGCCAGCAGCGTAGGGAGTTGGGGGGACCCCCAGTACTTC
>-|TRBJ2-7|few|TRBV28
CATTAGSEQYF
TGTGCCACCACTGCGGGTTCCGAGCAGTACTTC
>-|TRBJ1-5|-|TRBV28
CAGRGGKNQPQHF
TGTGCCGGCCGAGGAGGGAAAAATCAGCCCCAGCATTTT
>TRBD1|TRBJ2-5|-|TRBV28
CASSKSHRDRAQETQYF
TGTGCCAGCAGCAAGTCTCACCGGGACAGGGCGCAAGAGACCCAGTACTTC
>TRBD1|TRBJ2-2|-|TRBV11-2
CASSFQTGGDGELFF
TGTGCCAGCAGCTTCCAGACAGGGGGCGACGGGGAGCTGTTTTTT
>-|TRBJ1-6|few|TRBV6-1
CASSEGPGPGSPLHF
TGTGCCAGCAGCGAAGGACCAGGCCCAGGGTCACCCCTCCACTTT
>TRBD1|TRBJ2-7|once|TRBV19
CASSLDRDRVAQYF
TGTGCCAGTAGTCTAGACCGGGACAGGGTCGCGCAGTACTTC
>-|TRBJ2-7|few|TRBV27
CASSLSGVISYEQYF
TGTGCCAGCAGTTTATCAGGGGTGATCTCCTACGAGCAGTACTTC
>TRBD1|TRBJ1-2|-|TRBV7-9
CASSFRGLYYGYTF
TGCGCCAGCAGCTTCAGGGGGCTATACTATGGCTACACCTTC
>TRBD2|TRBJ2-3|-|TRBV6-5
CASRTSGGDTQYF
TGTGCCAGCAGGACTAGCGGGGGGGATACGCAGTATTTT
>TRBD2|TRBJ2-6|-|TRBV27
CASSFARGVSGANVLTF
TGTGCCAGCAGTTTCGCTCGGGGGGTCTCTGGGGCCAACGTCCTGACTTTC
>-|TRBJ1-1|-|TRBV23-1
CASSQLEGAGTEAFF
TGCGCCAGCAGCCAACTCGAGGGCGCAGGTACTGAAGCTTTCTTT
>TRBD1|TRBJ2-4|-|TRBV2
CASSSGQGGGSQYF
TGTGCCAGCAGTTCGGGACAGGGAGGCGGCAGTCAGTACTTC
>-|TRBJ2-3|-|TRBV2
CASSEGGTQYF
TGTGCCAGCAGTGAGGGGGGTACGCAGTATTTT
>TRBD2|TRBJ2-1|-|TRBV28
CASSLSPGLGGFESEQFF
TGTGCCAGCAGTTTATCCCCGGGACTAGGCGGGTTCGAAAGTGAGCAGTTCTTC
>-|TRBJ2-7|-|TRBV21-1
CASSKDSSYEQYF
TGTGCCAGCAGCAAAGACAGCTCCTACGAGCAGTACTTC
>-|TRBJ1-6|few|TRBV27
CASSAQIPGMSSSPLHF
TGTGCCAGCAGTGCCCAGATCCCGGGGATGTCATCATCACCCCTCCACTTT
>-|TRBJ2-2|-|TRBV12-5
CASGGRNTGELFF
TGTGCTAGCGGCGGGCGGAACACCGGGGAGCTGTTTTTT
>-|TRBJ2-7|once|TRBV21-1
CASSKYRTTDSYEQYF
TGTGCCAGCAGCAAATACCGGACTACAGACTCCTACGAGCAGTACTTC
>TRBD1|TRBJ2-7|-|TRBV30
CAWSGTGARFYEQYF
TGTGCCTGGAGTGGAACAGGGGCCCGATTTTACGAGCAGTACTTC
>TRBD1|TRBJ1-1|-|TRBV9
CASSADRGTGNTEAFF
TGTGCCAGCAGCGCCGACAGGGGGACGGGGAACACTGAAGCTTTCTTT
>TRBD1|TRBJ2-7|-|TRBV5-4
CASSLAGTGGAYEQYF
TGTGCCAGCAGCTTGGCCGGGACAGGGGGCGCGTACGAGCAGTACTTC
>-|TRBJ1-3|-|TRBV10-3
CAIGQSSGNTIYF
TGTGCCATCGGGCAGTCAAGTGGAAACACCATATATTTT
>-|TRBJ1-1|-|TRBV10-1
CASSGNPDFRAFF
TGCGCCAGCAGTGGGAACCCTGACTTTCGAGCTTTCTTT
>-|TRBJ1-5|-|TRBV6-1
CASSEATGIGEPQHF
TGTGCCAGCAGTGAAGCCACGGGAATCGGGGAGCCCCAGCATTTT
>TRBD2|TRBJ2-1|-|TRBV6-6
CASSSGLAGNNEQFF
TGTGCCAGCAGTTCCGGACTAGCGGGAAACAATGAGCAGTTCTTC